This T cell receptor (beta chain) was captured in a study of OX40 agonist ivuxolimab in advanced cancers. Study information: Males comprised around four fifths of the group, whose mean age was about 61 years (range about 20 to 85).

Libraries were prepared by immunoSEQ multiplex PCR; TCRdb keeps only in-frame clonotypes and omits some of them. Here the sample spans tens of thousands of clones, 70% to 90% being singletons. Any history of autoimmune disease or systemic immunosuppression disqualified patients. Trimming cost V 6 bases and J 1 base, with 16 bases left between them. Germline CDR1 and CDR2: MDHEN and SYDVKM. This CDR3 spans 15 amino acids. Source: CD4+ or CD8+ T cells sorted from blood, taken in a trial of the OX40 agonist ivuxolimab. The chain is built from TRBV28 and TRBJ2-7; weak D call: TRBD1 (5 bases). The source of this sequence is an adult with an advanced solid tumor such as melanoma, head and neck, liver or kidney cancer. CDR3 DNA: TGTGCCAGCAGCCTAGGGGAAGCGTGGTCCTACGAGCAGTACTTC. It codes for CASSLGEAWSYEQYF.